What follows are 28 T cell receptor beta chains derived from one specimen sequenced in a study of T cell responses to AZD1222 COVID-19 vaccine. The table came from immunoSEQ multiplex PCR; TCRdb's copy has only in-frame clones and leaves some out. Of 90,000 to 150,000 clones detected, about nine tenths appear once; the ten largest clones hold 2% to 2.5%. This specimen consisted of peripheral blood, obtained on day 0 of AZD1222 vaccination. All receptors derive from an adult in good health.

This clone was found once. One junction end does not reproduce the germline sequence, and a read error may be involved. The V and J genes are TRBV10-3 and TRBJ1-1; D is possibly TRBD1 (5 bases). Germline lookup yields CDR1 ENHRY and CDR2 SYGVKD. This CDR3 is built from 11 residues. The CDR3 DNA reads TGTGCCATCAGTTCCGGGACGGAGATTCAATTT. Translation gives CAISSGTEIQF.

The DNA of the CDR3 is TGCAGCGTTGAAGGGGTCAGTTACAACTATGGCTACACCTTC. It specifies CSVEGVSYNYGYTF. This chain links TRBV29-1 with TRBJ1-2, with D hard to call. Germline CDR1 and CDR2: SQVTM and ANQGSEA. Deletions cut 1 base from V and 2 bases from J, with 11 bases between. This CDR3 is 14 amino acids long.

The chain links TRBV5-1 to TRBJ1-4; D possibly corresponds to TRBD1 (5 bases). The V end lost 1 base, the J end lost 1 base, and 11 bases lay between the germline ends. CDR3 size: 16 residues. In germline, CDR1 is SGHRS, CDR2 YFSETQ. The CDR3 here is CASSLRSRGTNEKLFF. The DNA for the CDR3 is TGCGCCAGCAGCTTGAGGTCGAGGGGAACTAATGAAAAACTGTTTTTT.

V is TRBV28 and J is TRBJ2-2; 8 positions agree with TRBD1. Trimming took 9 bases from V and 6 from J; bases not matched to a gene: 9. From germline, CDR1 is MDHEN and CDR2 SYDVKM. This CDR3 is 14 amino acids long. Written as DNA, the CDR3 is TGTGCCAGTCATCAACAGGGGGTGGCCGGGGAGCTGTTTTTT. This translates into CASHQQGVAGELFF.

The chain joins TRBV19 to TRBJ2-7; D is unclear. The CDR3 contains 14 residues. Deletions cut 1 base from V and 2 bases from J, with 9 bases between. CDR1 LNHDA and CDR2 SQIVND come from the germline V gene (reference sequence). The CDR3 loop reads CASSIGTPTYEQYF. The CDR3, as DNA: TGTGCCAGTAGTATAGGAACCCCAACCTACGAGCAGTACTTC.

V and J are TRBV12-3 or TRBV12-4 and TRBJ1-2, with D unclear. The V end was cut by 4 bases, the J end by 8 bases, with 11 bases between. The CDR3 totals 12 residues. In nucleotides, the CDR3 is TGTGCCAGCAGTTCGGACTGGAGCGGCTACACCTTC. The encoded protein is CASSSDWSGYTF.

CDR3 bases: TGTGCCACCAGCAGAGTGAGTGAGAACACCGGGGAGCTGTTTTTT. It yields the protein CATSRVSENTGELFF. The V gene is TRBV15, the J gene TRBJ2-2; D is unclear. CDR3 length: 15 amino acids. CDR1 and CDR2 (germline): LNHNV, YYDKDF (reference sequence). V was shortened by 1 base and J by 1 base, with 7 bases between the two germline ends.

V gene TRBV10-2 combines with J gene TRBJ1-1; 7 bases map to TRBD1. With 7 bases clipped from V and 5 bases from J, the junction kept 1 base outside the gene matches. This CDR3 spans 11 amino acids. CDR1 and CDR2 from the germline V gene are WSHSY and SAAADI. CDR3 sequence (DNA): TGCGCCAGCACACAGGGGACTGAAGCTTTCTTT. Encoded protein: CASTQGTEAFF.

In DNA, the CDR3 is TGTGCCACCAGTAGTGGGACAGGGGCTAGCAATCAGCCCCAGCATTTT. Translation gives CATSSGTGASNQPQHF. The V call is TRBV15, the J call TRBJ1-5, with 10 nucleotides matching TRBD1. Trimming cost V 6 bases and J 0 bases; bases outside gene matches: 5. This CDR3 spans 16 amino acids. The germline V gene has CDR1 LNHNV and CDR2 YYDKDF (reference sequence). Complete variable domain (other parts from reference TRBV15 and TRBJ1-5): DAMVIQNPRYQVTQFGKPVTLSCSQTLNHNVMYWYQQKSSQAPKLLFHYYDKDFNNEADTPDNFQSRRPNTSFCFLDIRSPGLGDTAMYLCATSSGTGASNQPQHFGDGTRLSIL.

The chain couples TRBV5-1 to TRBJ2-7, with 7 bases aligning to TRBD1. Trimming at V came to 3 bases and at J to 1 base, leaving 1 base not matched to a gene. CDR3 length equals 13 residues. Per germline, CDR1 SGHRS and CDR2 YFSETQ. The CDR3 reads CASSSTGSYEQYF. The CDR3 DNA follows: TGCGCCAGCAGCTCGACAGGGTCCTACGAGCAGTACTTC.

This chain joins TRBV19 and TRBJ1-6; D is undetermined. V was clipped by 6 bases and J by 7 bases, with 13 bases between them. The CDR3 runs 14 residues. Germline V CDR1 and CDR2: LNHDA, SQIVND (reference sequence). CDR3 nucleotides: TGTGCCAGTAGCCCCTCGGTCGCAAATTCACCCCTCCACTTT. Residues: CASSPSVANSPLHF.

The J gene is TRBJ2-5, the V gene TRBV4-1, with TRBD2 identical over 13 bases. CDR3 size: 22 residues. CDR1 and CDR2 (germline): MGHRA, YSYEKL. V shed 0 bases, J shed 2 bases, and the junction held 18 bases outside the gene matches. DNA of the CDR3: TGCGCCAGCAGCCAAGACTTCGGGGGCCCCCCGGGACTAGCGGGACAGCAAGAGACCCAGTACTTC. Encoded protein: CASSQDFGGPPGLAGQQETQYF.

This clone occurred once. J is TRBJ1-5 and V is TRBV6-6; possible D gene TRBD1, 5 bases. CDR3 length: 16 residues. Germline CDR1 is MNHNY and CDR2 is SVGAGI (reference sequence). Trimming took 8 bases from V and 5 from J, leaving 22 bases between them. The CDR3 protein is CASFLSAKGIHQPQHF. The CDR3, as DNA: TGTGCCAGCTTCCTCTCCGCAAAGGGGATCCATCAGCCCCAGCATTTT.

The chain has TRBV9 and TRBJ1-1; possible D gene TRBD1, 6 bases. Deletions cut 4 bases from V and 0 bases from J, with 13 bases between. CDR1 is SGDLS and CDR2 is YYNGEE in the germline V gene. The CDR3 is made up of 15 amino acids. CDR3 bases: TGTGCCAGCAGCCCCCGCGGGGGGCTGAACACTGAAGCTTTCTTT. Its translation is CASSPRGGLNTEAFF.

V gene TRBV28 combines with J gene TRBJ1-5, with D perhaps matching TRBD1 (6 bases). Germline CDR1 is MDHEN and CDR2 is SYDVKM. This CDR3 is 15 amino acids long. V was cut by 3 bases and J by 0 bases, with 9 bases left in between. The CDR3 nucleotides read TGTGCCAGCAGTTTCGGACAGTTTAGCAATCAGCCCCAGCATTTT. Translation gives CASSFGQFSNQPQHF.

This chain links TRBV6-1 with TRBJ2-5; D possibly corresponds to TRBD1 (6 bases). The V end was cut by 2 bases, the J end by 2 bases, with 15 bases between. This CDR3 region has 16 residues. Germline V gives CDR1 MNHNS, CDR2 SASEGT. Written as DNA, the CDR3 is TGTGCCAGCAGTGAAAGAGATGGGGGCATTCAAGAGACCCAGTACTTC. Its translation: CASSERDGGIQETQYF.

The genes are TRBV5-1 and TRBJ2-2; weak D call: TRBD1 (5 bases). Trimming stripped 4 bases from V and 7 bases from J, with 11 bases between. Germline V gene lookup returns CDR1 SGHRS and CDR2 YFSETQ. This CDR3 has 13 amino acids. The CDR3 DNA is TGCGCCAGCAGCACTCAGGGTAGCGGGGAGCTGTTTTTT. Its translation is CASSTQGSGELFF.

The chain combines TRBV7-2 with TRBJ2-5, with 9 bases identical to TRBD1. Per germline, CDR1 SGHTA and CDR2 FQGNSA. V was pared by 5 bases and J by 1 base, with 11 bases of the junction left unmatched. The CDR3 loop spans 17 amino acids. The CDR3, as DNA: TGTGCCAGCAGCGCCTACAGGGGGCTAACGATCCAAGAGACCCAGTACTTC. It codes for CASSAYRGLTIQETQYF.

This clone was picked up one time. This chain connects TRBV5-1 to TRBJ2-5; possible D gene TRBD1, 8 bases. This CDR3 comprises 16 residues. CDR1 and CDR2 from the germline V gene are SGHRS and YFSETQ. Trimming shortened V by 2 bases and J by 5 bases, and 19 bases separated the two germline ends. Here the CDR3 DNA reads TGCGCCAGCAGCTTCGGAACAACAGGGGGGGTGGAGACCCAGTACTTC. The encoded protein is CASSFGTTGGVETQYF. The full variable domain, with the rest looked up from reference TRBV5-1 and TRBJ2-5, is KAGVTQTPRYLIKTRGQQVTLSCSPISGHRSVSWYQQTPGQGLQFLFEYFSETQRNKGNFPGRFSGRQFSNSRSEMNVSTLELGDSALYLCASSFGTTGGVETQYFGPGTRLLVL.

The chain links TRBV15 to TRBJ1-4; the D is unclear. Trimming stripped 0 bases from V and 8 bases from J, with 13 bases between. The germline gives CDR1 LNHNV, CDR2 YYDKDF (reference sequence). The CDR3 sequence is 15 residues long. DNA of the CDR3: TGTGCCACCAGCAGAGATAGGGCAGCGGGGGAAAAACTGTTTTTT. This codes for CATSRDRAAGEKLFF.

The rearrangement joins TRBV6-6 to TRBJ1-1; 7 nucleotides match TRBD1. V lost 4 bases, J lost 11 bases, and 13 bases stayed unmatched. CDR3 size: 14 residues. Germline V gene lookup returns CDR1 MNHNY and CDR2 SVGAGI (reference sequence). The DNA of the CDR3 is TGTGCCAGCAGTTCCCGACAGGGTTTCTTGGGTGCTTTCTTT. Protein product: CASSSRQGFLGAFF.

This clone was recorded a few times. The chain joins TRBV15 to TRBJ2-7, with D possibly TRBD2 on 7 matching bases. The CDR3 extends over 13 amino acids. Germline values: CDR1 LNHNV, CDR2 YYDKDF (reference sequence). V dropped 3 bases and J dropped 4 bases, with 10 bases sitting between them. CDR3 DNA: TGTGCCACCAGCAGGGGGAGGGGGTACGAGCAGTACTTC. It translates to CATSRGRGYEQYF.

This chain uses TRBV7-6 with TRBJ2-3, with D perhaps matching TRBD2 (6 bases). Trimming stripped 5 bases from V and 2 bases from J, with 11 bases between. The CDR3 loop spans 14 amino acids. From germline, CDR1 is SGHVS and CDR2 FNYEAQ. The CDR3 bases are TGTGCCAGCAGCCTCGGGAGACTCACAGATACGCAGTATTTT. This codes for CASSLGRLTDTQYF.

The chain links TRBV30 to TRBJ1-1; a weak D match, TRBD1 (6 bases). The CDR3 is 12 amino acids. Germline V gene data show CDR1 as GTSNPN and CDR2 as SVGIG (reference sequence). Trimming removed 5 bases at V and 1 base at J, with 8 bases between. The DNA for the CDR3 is TGTGCCTGGGCGACAGGGAACACTGAAGCTTTCTTT. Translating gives CAWATGNTEAFF.

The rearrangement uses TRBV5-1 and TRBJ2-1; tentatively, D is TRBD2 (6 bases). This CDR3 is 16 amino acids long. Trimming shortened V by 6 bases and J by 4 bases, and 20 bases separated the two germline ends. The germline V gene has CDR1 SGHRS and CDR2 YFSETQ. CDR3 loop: CASTITSGGAYNEQFF. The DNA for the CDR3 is TGCGCCAGCACCATAACGTCGGGCGGGGCGTACAATGAGCAGTTCTTC.

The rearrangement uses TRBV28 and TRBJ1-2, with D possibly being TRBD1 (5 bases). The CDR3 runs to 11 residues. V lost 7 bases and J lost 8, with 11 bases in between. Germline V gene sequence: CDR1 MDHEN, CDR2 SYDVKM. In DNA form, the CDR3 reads TGTGCCAGCACAGGGAGGAAGGGCTACACCTTC. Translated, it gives CASTGRKGYTF.

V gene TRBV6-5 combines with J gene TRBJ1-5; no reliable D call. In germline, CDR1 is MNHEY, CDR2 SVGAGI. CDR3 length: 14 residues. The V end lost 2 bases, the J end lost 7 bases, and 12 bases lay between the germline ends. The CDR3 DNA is TGTGCCAGCAGTTACGCCGGCCTGGGGCAGCCCCAGCATTTT. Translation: CASSYAGLGQPQHF.

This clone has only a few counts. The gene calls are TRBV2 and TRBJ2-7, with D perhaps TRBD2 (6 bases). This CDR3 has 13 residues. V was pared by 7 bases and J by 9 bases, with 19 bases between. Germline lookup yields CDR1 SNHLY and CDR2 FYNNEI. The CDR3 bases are TGTGCCAGCACCCGGGGCGGGATGGAGGGGCAGTACTTC. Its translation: CASTRGGMEGQYF.